Below, one T cell receptor (beta chain) is given with its context. The entry originates in a study of T cell changes during pregnancy in multiple sclerosis. The CDR3 is 14 amino acids. Germline V gives CDR1 LNHDA, CDR2 SQIVND (reference sequence). V shed 4 bases and J shed 0 bases, with 9 bases lying between them. Data came from immunoSEQ multiplex PCR; TCRdb stores just in-frame clones and leaves some out. This table has about 67,000 clones, more than 90% appearing once. This TCR was sampled from a female donor with multiple sclerosis, enrolled in a pregnancy study. The chain recombines TRBV19 with TRBJ1-1; possible D gene TRBD1, 5 bases. This specimen was peripheral blood, taken in the first trimester of pregnancy. This CDR3 is CASSNDRLNTEAFF. The CDR3 DNA reads as TGTGCCAGTAGTAACGACAGATTGAACACTGAAGCTTTCTTT.